This is a list of T cell receptor beta chains from one sample in a study of blood T cells in healthy people across ages. TCRdb ran MiXCR on the 5' RACE reads and lists one entry per CDR3 protein. The top ten clones hold around 4% of a sample with some 1.5 million distinct CDR3 sequences, around 40% of them seen once. The specimen was blood. The receptors shown here come from a woman between 18 and 29 years old in good health. Each CDR3 is given with its conserved first and last residue.

v_gene,j_gene,CDR3aa
TRBV29-1,-,CSTQNAGLNEQYF
TRBV12-3/TRBV12-4,TRBJ2-7,CASSFSGGREPYEQYF
TRBV6-5,TRBJ2-7,CASSSRTVHPSYEQYF
TRBV4-1,TRBJ2-1,CASSQPTRSRAHEQFF
TRBV29-1,TRBJ2-3,CSVEDAMGGEMTDTQYF
TRBV11-2,TRBJ2-7,CASSFPGASYEQYF
TRBV7-2,TRBJ2-3,CASSLDGSGVTDTQYF
TRBV5-1,TRBJ2-1,CASSTGTGGSYNEQFF
TRBV30,TRBJ1-2,CAWSTGAGYTF
TRBV20-1,TRBJ1-6,CSAQGNNSPLHF
TRBV20-1,TRBJ2-5,CSAVGQAQETQYF
TRBV20-1,TRBJ2-1,CSARVELMGNEQFF
TRBV6-1,TRBJ2-7,CASTRTATISYEQYF
TRBV2,TRBJ2-5,CASRRNLGREETQYF
TRBV18,TRBJ2-5,CASSPPSSETQYF
TRBV6-2/TRBV6-3,TRBJ2-7,CASIQDINYEQYF
TRBV6-5,TRBJ2-1,CASSYGTGDYNEQFF
TRBV30,TRBJ2-1,CAWSVGRIEQFF
TRBV20-1,TRBJ2-5,CSAIPTRQGQRETQYF
TRBV9,TRBJ2-1,CASSVEQEPYNEQFF
TRBV19,TRBJ1-2,CASRKLPGQGTNYGYTF
TRBV13,TRBJ2-7,CASSLKEEDEQYF
TRBV18,TRBJ1-2,CASSLIQGAGGYTF
TRBV5-5,TRBJ2-5,CASSLDGTREETQYF
TRBV28,TRBJ2-5,CASRGGRNQETQYF
TRBV6-5,TRBJ2-7,CASSYAGGKIYEQYF
TRBV12-3/TRBV12-4,TRBJ1-1,CASSLLVGTEAFF
TRBV7-9,TRBJ1-5,CASSLGGGGGNQPQHF
TRBV12-3/TRBV12-4,TRBJ2-5,CASSQGTAGWAQYF
TRBV12-3/TRBV12-4,TRBJ1-2,CASSLSLRGAITNYGYTF
TRBV6-2/TRBV6-3,TRBJ2-3,CASTDGGRTDTQYF
TRBV28,TRBJ2-3,CASSSRGETDTQYF
TRBV29-1,TRBJ1-2,CSSYVGAYGYTF
TRBV4-3,TRBJ1-1,CASSQGGRRRGMNTEAFF
TRBV7-9,TRBJ2-4,CASRPQGSGNIQYF
TRBV4-3,TRBJ1-4,CASSHIFVTAANEKLFF
TRBV10-3,TRBJ1-1,CAIRGTAINTEAFF
TRBV6-2/TRBV6-3,TRBJ2-1,CASSPRPASYNEQFF
TRBV15,TRBJ2-5,CATSRDAGRETQYF
TRBV25-1,TRBJ2-5,CASSELGTDQETQYF
TRBV6-2/TRBV6-3,TRBJ1-1,CASSGAGPIRWTEAFF
TRBV24-1,TRBJ2-5,CATSDPGTSGGETQYF
TRBV29-1,TRBJ1-2,CSVVSGAYTF
TRBV21-1,TRBJ1-1,CASSKTVRTDVMEAFF
TRBV13,TRBJ2-1,CASSPPGRNEQFF
TRBV10-3,TRBJ2-7,CAISFTGGQYEQYF
TRBV19,TRBJ2-7,CASSIGQGISYEQYF
TRBV20-1,TRBJ1-5,CSASRWQGNNQPQHF
TRBV12-3/TRBV12-4,TRBJ2-7,CASKRTGGHYEQYF
TRBV28,TRBJ1-2,CASSETGVANYGYTF
TRBV7-6,TRBJ2-3,CASRLWSDTQYF